The rows below give T cell receptor beta chains drawn from one sample of a study of T cell clones after liver transplantation. Repertoires were generated with immunoSEQ multiplex PCR, while TCRdb's copy carries only in-frame clones and drops some. The sample shows 25,000 to 35,000 clones, approximately 96% of them seen only once. The material was CD8+ T cells from blood, obtained 12 months after liver transplant. The receptors here all came from a human patient who received a liver transplant. Some of the T cells may derive from the graft donor. Both conserved end residues are part of each CDR3. Fields, in order: J gene, V gene, D gene, clone size, CDR3 protein, CDR3 DNA. The D gene is left open where the match is weak. Not all rows give a size; the values are once, few, many and, for expanded clones, a class.

j_gene: TRBJ1-4
v_gene: TRBV5-5
d_gene: .
abundance: .
CDR3aa: CASSPPGGEKLFF
CDR3nt: TGTGCCAGCAGCCCCCCCGGGGGCGAAAAACTGTTTTTT

j_gene: TRBJ1-5
v_gene: TRBV6-6
d_gene: .
abundance: few
CDR3aa: CASSYWQSNQPQHF
CDR3nt: TGTGCCAGCAGTTACTGGCAGAGCAATCAGCCCCAGCATTTT

j_gene: TRBJ2-7
v_gene: TRBV5-5
d_gene: .
abundance: once
CDR3aa: CASSYGPDYEQYF
CDR3nt: TGTGCCAGCAGCTACGGCCCAGACTACGAGCAGTACTTC

j_gene: TRBJ2-2
v_gene: TRBV29-1
d_gene: .
abundance: .
CDR3aa: CSVATRNTGELFF
CDR3nt: TGCAGCGTTGCCACTCGTAACACCGGGGAGCTGTTTTTT

j_gene: TRBJ1-1
v_gene: TRBV28
d_gene: .
abundance: .
CDR3aa: CASSLWRQRDTEAFF
CDR3nt: TGTGCCAGCAGTTTATGGAGACAGAGGGACACTGAAGCTTTCTTT

j_gene: TRBJ2-2
v_gene: TRBV7-2
d_gene: .
abundance: .
CDR3aa: CASSPRDLPRPGELFF
CDR3nt: TGTGCCAGCAGCCCTCGGGACTTACCTCGGCCCGGGGAGCTGTTTTTT

j_gene: TRBJ2-3
v_gene: TRBV9
d_gene: TRBD2
abundance: .
CDR3aa: CASSQRGRALAGSTADTQYF
CDR3nt: TGTGCCAGCAGCCAAAGGGGGCGGGCACTAGCGGGATCCACTGCAGATACGCAGTATTTT

j_gene: TRBJ2-7
v_gene: TRBV28
d_gene: .
abundance: .
CDR3aa: CATVWLRNPTQQYF
CDR3nt: TGTGCCACCGTGTGGTTGCGGAATCCTACGCAGCAGTACTTC

j_gene: TRBJ2-7
v_gene: TRBV4-3
d_gene: TRBD2
abundance: .
CDR3aa: CASSPGLARAYEQYF
CDR3nt: TGCGCCAGCAGCCCCGGACTAGCGCGAGCCTACGAGCAGTACTTC

j_gene: TRBJ2-1
v_gene: TRBV7-3
d_gene: TRBD2
abundance: .
CDR3aa: CARGLAGDRLLENNEQFF
CDR3nt: TGTGCCAGAGGGCTAGCGGGCGACCGATTACTTGAAAACAATGAGCAGTTCTTC

j_gene: TRBJ1-2
v_gene: TRBV7-9
d_gene: TRBD1
abundance: .
CDR3aa: CASSLDFEGARFGYTF
CDR3nt: TGTGCCAGCAGCTTAGATTTTGAGGGGGCGCGATTTGGCTACACCTTC

j_gene: TRBJ2-1
v_gene: TRBV9
d_gene: TRBD2
abundance: .
CDR3aa: CASSPQQRLAARDEQFF
CDR3nt: TGTGCCAGCAGCCCGCAGCAAAGACTAGCCGCGCGGGATGAGCAGTTCTTC

j_gene: TRBJ2-5
v_gene: TRBV5-1
d_gene: TRBD1
abundance: .
CDR3aa: CASSLQGQQETQYF
CDR3nt: TGCGCCAGCAGCTTACAGGGGCAACAAGAGACCCAGTACTTC

j_gene: TRBJ1-5
v_gene: TRBV7-3
d_gene: TRBD1
abundance: .
CDR3aa: CAAARTGQACYQPQHF
CDR3nt: TGTGCAGCAGCTCGGACGGGACAGGCTTGCTATCAGCCCCAGCATTTT

j_gene: TRBJ2-7
v_gene: TRBV28
d_gene: .
abundance: .
CDR3aa: CATRAYEQYF
CDR3nt: TGTGCCACGAGGGCCTACGAGCAGTACTTC

j_gene: TRBJ2-1
v_gene: TRBV9
d_gene: .
abundance: .
CDR3aa: CASSVTGDYNEQFF
CDR3nt: TGTGCCAGCAGCGTAACAGGCGACTACAATGAGCAGTTCTTC

j_gene: TRBJ2-5
v_gene: TRBV10-3
d_gene: .
abundance: .
CDR3aa: CAISERQGPPETQYF
CDR3nt: TGTGCCATCAGTGAAAGACAAGGACCCCCAGAGACCCAGTACTTC

j_gene: TRBJ2-1
v_gene: TRBV29-1
d_gene: .
abundance: .
CDR3aa: CSVVGRGYEQFF
CDR3nt: TGCAGCGTTGTGGGCAGGGGTTATGAGCAGTTCTTC

j_gene: TRBJ1-4
v_gene: TRBV30
d_gene: TRBD1
abundance: .
CDR3aa: CAWSAGDRGEKLFF
CDR3nt: TGTGCCTGGAGTGCAGGAGACAGGGGCGAAAAACTGTTTTTT

j_gene: TRBJ2-3
v_gene: TRBV13
d_gene: TRBD2
abundance: .
CDR3aa: CASSSPGLAETSTDTQYF
CDR3nt: TGTGCCAGCAGCTCCCCTGGACTAGCGGAAACTAGCACAGATACGCAGTATTTT

j_gene: TRBJ1-1
v_gene: TRBV13
d_gene: .
abundance: .
CDR3aa: CASSATGLNTEAFF
CDR3nt: TGTGCCAGCAGCGCTACAGGGTTGAACACTGAAGCTTTCTTT

j_gene: TRBJ2-7
v_gene: TRBV6-5
d_gene: TRBD2
abundance: .
CDR3aa: CASSYSASGSYEQYF
CDR3nt: TGTGCCAGCAGTTACTCGGCTAGCGGGAGCTACGAGCAGTACTTC

j_gene: TRBJ2-7
v_gene: TRBV9
d_gene: TRBD2
abundance: .
CDR3aa: CASTPGLALYEQYF
CDR3nt: TGTGCCAGCACCCCGGGACTAGCGTTATACGAGCAGTACTTC